This record covers a single T cell receptor beta chain. 60 Vbeta and 13 Jbeta primers were used in PCR. Produced via immunoSEQ multiplex PCR; TCRdb's table is partial and in-frame only. The table shows 100,000 or so clones, with around 77% occurring only once. This entry comes from a study of cytomegalovirus exposure and HLA in healthy donors. The wider study: Of the donors genotyped, approximately 400 in all, over 80% fell in the Caucasian-associated ancestry cluster.

Germline assignment: CDR1 SGHRS and CDR2 YFSETQ. Trimming took off 0 bases at V and 2 bases at J, with 11 bases between the two ends. The length of the CDR3 is 15 residues. This clonotype originated in a woman in her forties in good health and CMV-seropositive. J is TRBJ1-2 and V is TRBV5-1; D is unclear. The sequencing sample was made of PBMCs. For the CDR3, the DNA is TGCGCCAGCAGCTTGGGGGCAAGCCAGAACTATGGCTACACCTTC. This codes for CASSLGASQNYGYTF.